The 19 T cell receptor beta chains below all came from one sample that was sequenced in a study of shared T cell receptors in the human thymus. Here immunoSEQ multiplex PCR was the method, and the copy in TCRdb shows in-frame clones only, minus some. Counted here are roughly 560,000 clones, 70% to 80% occurring once; the ten biggest clones make up more than 0.01%. The same data also went into a second study, on human thymus T cells.

Sequenced material: thymocytes. These receptors were collected from a boy younger than two with a congenital heart defect.

This clone was recorded a few times. This sequence joins TRBV30 and TRBJ2-3, with 9 bases aligning to TRBD2. The CDR3 has 17 residues. CDR1 is GTSNPN, CDR2 SVGIG, per germline (reference sequence). The V gene end was trimmed by 3 bases and the J gene end by 2 bases; junction bases not matched to a gene: 12. This CDR3 reads CAWSGGGRERHTDTQYF. Here the CDR3 DNA reads TGTGCCTGGAGCGGCGGCGGGAGGGAGAGGCACACAGATACGCAGTATTTT.

This chain links TRBV29-1 with TRBJ2-3; maybe TRBD2 (6 bases). CDR3 length equals 14 residues. V was shortened by 6 bases and J by 3 bases, with 16 bases between the two germline ends. CDR1 is SQVTM, CDR2 ANQGSEA, per germline. CDR3 bases: TGCAGCGTGTGGAGCGGGCCAGGGACAGATACGCAGTATTTT. It specifies CSVWSGPGTDTQYF.

The rearrangement links TRBV4-1 to TRBJ2-7, with 7 bases that match TRBD2. Germline loops: CDR1 MGHRA, CDR2 YSYEKL. CDR3 length: 18 residues. The trim removed 1 base at V and 7 bases at J, leaving 19 bases unmatched. CDR3 protein: CASSQAQVRRESTREQYF. CDR3 sequence (DNA): TGCGCCAGCAGCCAAGCCCAAGTCCGGCGGGAGAGTACGAGAGAGCAGTACTTC.

Here the CDR3 DNA reads TGTGCCAGCAGCCAAGAAGGACTAGCGGGACCCGATACGCAGTATTTT. Protein sequence: CASSQEGLAGPDTQYF. V usage is TRBV4-2 and J usage is TRBJ2-3; TRBD2 aligns across 12 bases. With V trimmed by 0 bases and J by 6 bases, 4 bases remained unmatched. CDR3 length: 16 residues. Looked up from germline, CDR1 is LGHNA and CDR2 is YNFKEQ.

CDR3 loop: CASGRVDNEQFF. The DNA for the CDR3 is TGTGCCAGCGGGCGGGTAGACAATGAGCAGTTCTTC. This chain uses TRBV5-4 with TRBJ2-1; weak D call: TRBD2 (5 bases). Germline V lookup: CDR1 SGHNT, CDR2 YYREEE (reference sequence). V lost 7 bases to trimming and J lost 5 bases, with 10 bases between them. This CDR3 has 12 residues.

V is TRBV7-3 and J is TRBJ2-7; D may be TRBD2 (6 bases). This CDR3 region has 14 residues. CDR1 and CDR2 from the germline V gene are SGHTA and FQGTGA. Trimming cost V 2 bases and J 3 bases, with 11 bases left between them. The CDR3, as DNA: TGTGCCAGCAGCTTAGGCGGGCGGGGCTACGAGCAGTACTTC. Its translation: CASSLGGRGYEQYF.

The chain recombines TRBV28 with TRBJ2-2, with a tentative D call TRBD2 (6 bases). The CDR3 is made up of 12 amino acids. Germline V lookup: CDR1 MDHEN, CDR2 SYDVKM. The V end was cut by 8 bases, the J end by 6 bases, with 10 bases between. The CDR3 nucleotides read TGTGCCAGCTCGGGGGTCCCCGGGGAGCTGTTTTTT. Amino acids: CASSGVPGELFF.

The chain employs TRBV4-3 and TRBJ2-2, with 8 positions matching TRBD2. Germline CDR1 reads LGHNA; CDR2 reads YSLEER. There are 15 residues in the CDR3. V lost 2 bases to trimming and J lost 3 bases; unmatched junction nucleotides: 2. DNA of the CDR3: TGCGCCAGCAGCCAATCGGGGGGGTACACCGGGGAGCTGTTTTTT. The encoded protein is CASSQSGGYTGELFF.

This rearrangement joins TRBV4-2 to TRBJ2-1; 10 positions match TRBD2. V shed 2 bases and J 9 bases; nucleotides not matched to a gene: 19. CDR1 and CDR2 (germline): LGHNA, YNFKEQ. This CDR3 comprises 19 residues. The CDR3 DNA reads as TGTGCCAGCAGCCAATCCCGATCCCCCCAGCGGGAGGGCCGGGGTGAGCAGTTCTTC. Residues: CASSQSRSPQREGRGEQFF.

This chain connects TRBV6-5 to TRBJ2-6; D not resolved. From germline, CDR1 is MNHEY and CDR2 SVGAGI. The CDR3 length is 15 residues. Trimming cost V 3 bases and J 0 bases, with 6 bases left between them. The CDR3 protein is CASSYEPSGANVLTF. The CDR3 DNA reads as TGTGCCAGCAGTTATGAGCCCTCTGGGGCCAACGTCCTGACTTTC.

The chain couples TRBV10-3 to TRBJ1-2; D unclear. Trimming stripped 11 bases from V and 2 bases from J, with 15 bases between. The CDR3 loop spans 13 amino acids. Germline CDR1 reads ENHRY; CDR2 reads SYGVKD. CDR3 in amino acids: CAALGGINYGYTF. DNA for the CDR3: TGTGCCGCTCTAGGAGGGATCAACTATGGCTACACCTTC.

This clone has only one observation. The gene calls are TRBV5-6 and TRBJ2-3; 13 bases are a match to TRBD2. The CDR3 extends over 17 amino acids. Trimming took 4 bases from V and 4 from J; bases not matched to a gene: 9. In germline, CDR1 is SGHDT, CDR2 YYEEEE. CDR3 sequence: CASSTGLAGESADTQYF. The CDR3 DNA follows: TGTGCCAGCAGCACCGGACTAGCGGGAGAGTCGGCAGATACGCAGTATTTT.

This clone appeared a few times. J is TRBJ1-4 and V is TRBV4-3; D is unresolved. V was clipped by 4 bases and J by 7 bases, with 16 bases between them. CDR1 is LGHNA, CDR2 YSLEER, per germline. This CDR3 is built from 15 residues. Written as DNA, the CDR3 is TGCGCCAGCAGCCCCTACGGGGAATTGGGTGAAAAACTGTTTTTT. As protein: CASSPYGELGEKLFF.

V and J are TRBV28 and TRBJ1-5; 10 bases are shared with TRBD1. Germline trimming cut 5 bases from V and 3 bases from J; bases unmatched to any gene: 7. This CDR3 has 16 amino acids. Germline loops: CDR1 MDHEN, CDR2 SYDVKM. In DNA, the CDR3 is TGTGCCAGCAGTCCCTGGACAGGGGGGGCCAATCAGCCCCAGCATTTT. This gives the protein CASSPWTGGANQPQHF.

The gene calls are TRBV9 and TRBJ2-7, with TRBD2 matching 13 bases. Trimming removed 4 bases from V and 3 bases from J; junction bases left unmatched: 7. Looked up from germline, CDR1 is SGDLS and CDR2 is YYNGEE. The CDR3 covers 16 residues. The CDR3: CASSPAGLAGLYEQYF. The CDR3, as DNA: TGTGCCAGCAGCCCCGCGGGACTAGCGGGGCTCTACGAGCAGTACTTC.

This clone came up once. The chain carries TRBV15 and TRBJ2-7, with a possible D match to TRBD2 (7 bases). CDR1 and CDR2 from the germline V gene are LNHNV and YYDKDF (reference sequence). V shed 0 bases and J shed 7 bases, with 28 bases lying between them. The CDR3 covers 19 residues. The CDR3 DNA reads TGTGCCACCAGCAGAGATAGGGGGGGAGGTAAAGGGCCCCCCGAGGAGCAGTACTTC. This sequence encodes CATSRDRGGGKGPPEEQYF. Using reference TRBV15 and TRBJ2-7 for the parts outside the CDR3, the full variable domain is DAMVIQNPRYQVTQFGKPVTLSCSQTLNHNVMYWYQQKSSQAPKLLFHYYDKDFNNEADTPDNFQSRRPNTSFCFLDIRSPGLGDTAMYLCATSRDRGGGKGPPEEQYFGPGTRLTVT.

The gene calls are TRBV30 and TRBJ2-3, with a tentative D call TRBD1 (5 bases). Per the germline V gene, CDR1 is GTSNPN and CDR2 is SVGIG (reference sequence). The germline V and J ends were trimmed by 3 bases and 0 bases, with 10 bases remaining between them. The length of the CDR3 is 14 residues. The CDR3 region has the DNA TGTGCCTGGAGGGGGCGGCAAAGCACAGATACGCAGTATTTT. Translated, it gives CAWRGRQSTDTQYF. The complete variable domain, with remaining parts taken from reference TRBV30 and TRBJ2-3, reads SQTIHQWPATLVQPVGSPLSLECTVEGTSNPNLYWYRQAAGRGLQLLFYSVGIGQISSEVPQNLSASRPQDRQFILSSKKLLLSDSGFYLCAWRGRQSTDTQYFGPGTRLTVL.

The chain couples TRBV5-5 to TRBJ2-7; TRBD2 is a possible D gene (6 bases). The V gene lost 0 bases and the J gene lost 2 bases, with 21 bases spanning the gap. Germline assignment: CDR1 SGHKS and CDR2 YYEKEE (reference sequence). The CDR3 has 18 amino acids. CDR3 coding DNA: TGTGCCAGCAGCTTGGACCCTGGCCTTGCGGGGACTCCCTACGAGCAGTACTTC. The encoded protein is CASSLDPGLAGTPYEQYF.

Turning to this clone: The junction shows a germline mismatch at one end, possibly a read error. The gene calls are TRBV7-9 and TRBJ2-7, with TRBD2 matching over 11 bases. CDR1 and CDR2 from the germline V gene are SEHNR and FQNEAQ (reference sequence). This CDR3 comprises 15 residues. CDR3 sequence reads: CASSSGLAGSCEQYF. CDR3 sequence (DNA): TGTGCCAGCAGCTCCGGACTAGCGGGCTCCTGCGAGCAGTACTTC.